The 7 T cell receptor beta chains below were found in one sample sequenced in a study of T cell repertoires in cytomegalovirus infection. TCRdb processed the reads anew with MiXCR; each CDR3 protein has one entry. The data hold approximately 630,000 distinct CDR3 sequences, with 20% to 25% observed a single time. The sample consisted of CD8+ T cells from PBMCs. The receptors come from a human donor in good health (CMV status not recorded). Some clones in this sample may be carry-over from other donors' samples.

The table lists this clonotype with many counts. The CDR3: CASTSRGSGANVLTF. CDR3 in DNA: TGTGCCAGCACCTCCCGGGGCTCTGGGGCCAACGTCCTGACTTTC. The J gene is TRBJ2-6, the V gene TRBV28, with D tentatively TRBD2 (5 bases). Trimming removed 7 bases at V and 0 bases at J, with 10 bases between. The germline V gene encodes CDR1 MDHEN and CDR2 SYDVKM. The CDR3 consists of 15 residues.

About this clonotype itself: A read error may explain this, as a much larger clone is one base away. The V and J genes are TRBV10-3 and TRBJ2-6; a weak D match, TRBD2 (5 bases). Germline V lookup: CDR1 ENHRY, CDR2 SYGVKD. This CDR3 is built from 17 residues. CDR3 nucleotides: TGTGCCATCTCGGGCGGGTCCTCCGTCTCTGGGACCAACGTCCTGACTTTC. Its protein is CAISGGSSVSGTNVLTF.

This clonotype was recorded many times. The chain is built from TRBV7-4 and TRBJ2-7; D gene uncertain. The CDR3 extends over 11 amino acids. Germline CDR1 reads SGHVT; CDR2 reads SQSDAQ. V lost 3 bases, J lost 7 bases, and 7 bases lay in between. CDR3 sequence (DNA): TGTGCCAGCAGCTTTCTCCGTGAGCAGTACGTC. As protein: CASSFLREQYV.

The table lists this clonotype with a few counts. V and J are TRBV10-3 and TRBJ2-1; tentatively, D is TRBD2 (5 bases). The V and J ends lost 0 bases and 7 bases respectively, with 16 bases between them. This CDR3 is 16 amino acids long. Germline CDR1 is ENHRY and CDR2 is SYGVKD. CDR3 region: CAISESSSGLGNEQFF. CDR3 nucleotides: TGTGCCATCAGTGAGTCGTCGAGCGGCCTAGGGAATGAGCAGTTCTTC.

The V call is TRBV19, the J call TRBJ2-4; D not certain. Germline loops: CDR1 LNHDA, CDR2 SQIVND (reference sequence). Between the trimmed V and J ends, which lost 7 bases and 4 bases, there was a span of 20 bases. The CDR3 runs to 16 residues. The CDR3 DNA reads TGTGCCAGTACCCCCGCCACGAGGCCCCGGAAAAACATTCAGTACTTC. The encoded protein is CASTPATRPRKNIQYF.

In this sample, this clonotype turned up once. The chain joins TRBV27 to TRBJ1-2; 7 nucleotides agree with TRBD1. The CDR3 is 16 residues long. CDR1 and CDR2 from the germline V gene are MNHEY and SMNVEV (reference sequence). The V and J ends lost 3 bases and 1 base, in that order; junction bases with no gene match: 8. In DNA, the CDR3 is TGTGCCAGCAGTTTGTCTACAGGGGCTATTAACTATGGCTACACCTTC. It is translated as CASSLSTGAINYGYTF.

This clonotype was detected only a few times. The rearrangement joins TRBV13 to TRBJ1-1; 12 bases fit TRBD1. The ends lost 5 bases at V and 3 bases at J; junction bases unmatched: 10. Per germline, CDR1 PRHDT and CDR2 FYEKMQ (reference sequence). This CDR3 contains 17 residues. CDR3 nucleotides: TGTGCCAGCAGCGGACGCCGGGACAGGGGGCTTTACACTGAAGCTTTCTTT. This translates into CASSGRRDRGLYTEAFF.